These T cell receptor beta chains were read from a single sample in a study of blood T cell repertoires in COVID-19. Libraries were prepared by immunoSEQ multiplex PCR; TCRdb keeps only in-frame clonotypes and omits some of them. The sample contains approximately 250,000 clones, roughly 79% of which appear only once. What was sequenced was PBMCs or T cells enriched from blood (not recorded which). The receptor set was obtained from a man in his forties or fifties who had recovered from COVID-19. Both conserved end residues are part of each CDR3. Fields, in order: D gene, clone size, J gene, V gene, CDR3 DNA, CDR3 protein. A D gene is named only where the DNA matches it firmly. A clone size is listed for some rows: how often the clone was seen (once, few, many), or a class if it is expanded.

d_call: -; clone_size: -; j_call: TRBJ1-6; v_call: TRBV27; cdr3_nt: TGTGCCAGCAGTCCGGGGGTTGCCGGTAATTCACCCCTCCACTTT; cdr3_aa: CASSPGVAGNSPLHF
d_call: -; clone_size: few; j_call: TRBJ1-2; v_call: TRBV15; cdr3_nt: TGTGCCACCAGCAGAGGCCGGGGAGTAGGTGGCTACACCTTC; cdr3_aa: CATSRGRGVGGYTF
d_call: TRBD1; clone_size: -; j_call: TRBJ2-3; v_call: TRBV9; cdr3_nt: TGTGCCAGCAGCGTAAAGTCGACAGGGGGGACGGATACGCAGTATTTT; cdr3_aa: CASSVKSTGGTDTQYF
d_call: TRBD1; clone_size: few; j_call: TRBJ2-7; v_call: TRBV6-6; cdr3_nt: TGTGCCAGCAGTTACCGACAGGGAGACACCTACGAGCAGTACTTC; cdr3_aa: CASSYRQGDTYEQYF
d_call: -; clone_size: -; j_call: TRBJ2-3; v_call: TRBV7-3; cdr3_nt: TGTGCCAGCAGCCAGAAGGGGGTGCGTACAGATACGCAGTATTTT; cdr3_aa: CASSQKGVRTDTQYF
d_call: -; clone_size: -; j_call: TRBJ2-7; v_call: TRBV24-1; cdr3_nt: TGTGCCACCAGTCCCCGAGTTCCTCCCTACGAGCAGTACTTC; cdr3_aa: CATSPRVPPYEQYF
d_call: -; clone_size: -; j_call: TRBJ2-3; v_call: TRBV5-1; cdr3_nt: TGCGCCAGCAGCCAAAGGACGGACTTACGCGATACGCAGTATTTT; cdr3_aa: CASSQRTDLRDTQYF
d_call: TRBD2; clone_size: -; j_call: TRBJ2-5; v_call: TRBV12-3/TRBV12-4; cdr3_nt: TGTGCCAGCAGGCGGGGGGGCGGGGAGACCCAGTACTTC; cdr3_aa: CASRRGGGETQYF
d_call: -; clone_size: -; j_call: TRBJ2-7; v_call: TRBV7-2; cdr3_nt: TGTGCCAGCAGCTTAGATTCGCGCGAGCAGTACTTC; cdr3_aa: CASSLDSREQYF
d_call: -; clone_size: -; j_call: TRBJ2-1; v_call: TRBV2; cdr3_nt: TGTGCCAGCAGGAGACTAGTCGATGAGCAGTTCTTC; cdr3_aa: CASRRLVDEQFF
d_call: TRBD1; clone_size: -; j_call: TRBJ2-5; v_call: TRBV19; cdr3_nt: TGTGCCAGCTCCGGACAGGGTGAGACCCAGTACTTC; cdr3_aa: CASSGQGETQYF
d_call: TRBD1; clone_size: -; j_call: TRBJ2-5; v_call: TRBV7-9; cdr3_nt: TGTGCCAGCAGCCGTGACAGGGGCCAAGAGACCCAGTACTTC; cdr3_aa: CASSRDRGQETQYF
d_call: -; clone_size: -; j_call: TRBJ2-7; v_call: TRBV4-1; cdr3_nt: TGCGCCAGCAGCCAAGGGGGGGTCGGGTACGAGCAGTACTTC; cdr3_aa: CASSQGGVGYEQYF
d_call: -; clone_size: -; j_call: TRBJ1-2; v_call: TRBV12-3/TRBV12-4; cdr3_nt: TGTGCCAGCAGTCAGAAAAACTATGGCTACACCTTC; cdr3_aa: CASSQKNYGYTF
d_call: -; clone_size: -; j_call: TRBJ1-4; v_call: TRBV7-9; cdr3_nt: TGTGCCAGCAGCTTTGACAGGTTGACTTCTAATGAAAAACTGTTTTTT; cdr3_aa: CASSFDRLTSNEKLFF
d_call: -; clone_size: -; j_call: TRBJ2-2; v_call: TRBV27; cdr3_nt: TGTGCCAGCCGCCCCTTCGGAGCCCTGATTTGGTCCGGGGAGCTGTTTTTT; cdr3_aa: CASRPFGALIWSGELFF
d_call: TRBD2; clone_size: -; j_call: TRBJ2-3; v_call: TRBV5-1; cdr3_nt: TGCGCCAGCAGCTTGGGGCGGGGGGGCGAAGATACGCAGTATTTT; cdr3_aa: CASSLGRGGEDTQYF
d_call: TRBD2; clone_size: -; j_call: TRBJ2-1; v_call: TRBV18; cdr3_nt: TGTGCCAGCTCACAGGGACTAGCGGGAATCGGTGAGCAGTTCTTC; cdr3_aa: CASSQGLAGIGEQFF
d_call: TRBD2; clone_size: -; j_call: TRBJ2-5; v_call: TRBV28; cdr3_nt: TGTGCCAGCCGAATGGCTAGCGGACAAGAGACCCAGTACTTC; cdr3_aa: CASRMASGQETQYF
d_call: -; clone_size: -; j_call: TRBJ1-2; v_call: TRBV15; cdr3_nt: TGTGCCACCAGCAGAGGGACGACAGAGCGCTATGGCTACACCTTC; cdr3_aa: CATSRGTTERYGYTF
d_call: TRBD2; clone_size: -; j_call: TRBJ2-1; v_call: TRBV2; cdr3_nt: TGTGCCAGCGTCCCTAGCGGGGGCTACAATGAGCAGTTCTTC; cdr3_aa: CASVPSGGYNEQFF
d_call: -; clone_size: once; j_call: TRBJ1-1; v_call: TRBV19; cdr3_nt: TGTGCCAGTAGCATTACAGGGAACACTGAAGCTTTCTTT; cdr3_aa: CASSITGNTEAFF
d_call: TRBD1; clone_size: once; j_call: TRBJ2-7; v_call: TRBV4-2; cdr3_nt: TGTGCCAGCAGCCCCGGGACAGGGGGAAGATACGAGCAGTACTTC; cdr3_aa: CASSPGTGGRYEQYF
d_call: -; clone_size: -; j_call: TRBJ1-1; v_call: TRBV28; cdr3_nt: TGTGCCAGCAGTTCAGTGAACACTGAAGCTTTCTTT; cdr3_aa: CASSSVNTEAFF
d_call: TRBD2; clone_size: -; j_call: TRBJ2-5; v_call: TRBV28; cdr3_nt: TGTGCCAGCAGGGGACTAGCGGGGGGGCCGGTACTGGAGACCCAGTACTTC; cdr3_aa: CASRGLAGGPVLETQYF
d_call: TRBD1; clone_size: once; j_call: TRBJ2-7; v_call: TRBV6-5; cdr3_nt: TGTGCCAGCACTAGACAGGGGGCCTCCTACGAGCAGTACTTC; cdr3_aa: CASTRQGASYEQYF
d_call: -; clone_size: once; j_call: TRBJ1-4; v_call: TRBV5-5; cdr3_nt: TGTGCCAGCAGCTCGCCTATGGAAAAACTGTTTTTT; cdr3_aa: CASSSPMEKLFF
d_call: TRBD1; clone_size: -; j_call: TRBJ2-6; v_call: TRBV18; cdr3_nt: TGTGCCAGCTCACCCTTCGGGACAGGGTCCTCTGGGGCCAACGTCCTGACTTTC; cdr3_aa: CASSPFGTGSSGANVLTF
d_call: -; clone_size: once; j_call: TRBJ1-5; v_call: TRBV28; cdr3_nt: TGTGCCAGCAGTCTAGGGGTGGGGCAGCCCCAGCATTTT; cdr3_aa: CASSLGVGQPQHF
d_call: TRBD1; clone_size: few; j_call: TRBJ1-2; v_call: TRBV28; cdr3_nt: TGTGCCAGCAGTCCCCCCGACAGGGGGGGAAGGATCTACACCTTC; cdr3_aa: CASSPPDRGGRIYTF
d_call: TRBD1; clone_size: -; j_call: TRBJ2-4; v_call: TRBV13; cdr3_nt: TGTGCCAGCAGTCAGATCTGGGACAGGGGTTTGAGGGCCAAAAACATTCAGTACTTC; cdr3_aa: CASSQIWDRGLRAKNIQYF
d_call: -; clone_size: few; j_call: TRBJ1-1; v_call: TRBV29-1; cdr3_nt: TGCAGCGTTGAAGGCCAGCGAGCTTTCTTT; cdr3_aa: CSVEGQRAFF
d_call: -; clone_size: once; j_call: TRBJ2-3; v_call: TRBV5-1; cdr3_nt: TGCGCCAGCAGCTCCCTGACAGGAGGCTCGATACCTGGCACAGATACGCAGTATTTT; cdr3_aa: CASSSLTGGSIPGTDTQYF
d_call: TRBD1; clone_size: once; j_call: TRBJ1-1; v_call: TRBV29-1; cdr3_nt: TGCAGCGTGGGGACAGGGTGGACTGAAGCTTTCTTT; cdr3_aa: CSVGTGWTEAFF
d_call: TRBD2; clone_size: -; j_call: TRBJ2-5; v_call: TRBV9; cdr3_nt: TGTGCCAGCAGCGTCTCGGCGGGAGGGTACCAAGAGACCCAGTACTTC; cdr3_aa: CASSVSAGGYQETQYF
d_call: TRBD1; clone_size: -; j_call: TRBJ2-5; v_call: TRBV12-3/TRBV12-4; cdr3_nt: TGTGCCAGCAGCCCGGACAGGGTGGCCCAGTACTTC; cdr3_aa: CASSPDRVAQYF
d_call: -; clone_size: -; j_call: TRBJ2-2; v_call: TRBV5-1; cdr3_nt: TGCGCCAGCTCCGGAATAGCGGTCCCGAACACCGGGGAGCTGTTTTTT; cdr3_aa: CASSGIAVPNTGELFF
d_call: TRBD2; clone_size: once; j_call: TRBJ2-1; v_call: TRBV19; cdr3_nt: TGTGCCAGTAGGATTAGCGGGGTAGGTGAGCAGTTCTTC; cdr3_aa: CASRISGVGEQFF
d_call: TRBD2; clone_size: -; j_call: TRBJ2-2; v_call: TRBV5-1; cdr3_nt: TGCGCCAGCAGCTTGGAACTAGCGGGAGTCACCGGGGAGCTGTTTTTT; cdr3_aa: CASSLELAGVTGELFF
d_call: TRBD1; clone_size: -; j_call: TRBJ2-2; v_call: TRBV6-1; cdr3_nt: TGTGCCAGCAGTGAGCCGGGACAGGTCGACGGGGAGCTGTTTTTT; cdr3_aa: CASSEPGQVDGELFF